The 3 T cell receptor beta chains reported below all come from one sample, sequenced in a study of cytomegalovirus exposure and HLA in healthy donors. PCR used 60 Vbeta primers and 13 Jbeta primers. The table came from immunoSEQ multiplex PCR; TCRdb's copy has only in-frame clones and leaves some out. The sample records under 200,000 clones, around 77% being singletons. What was sequenced was PBMCs. These receptors all come from a woman aged 25-40 years in good health and CMV-seropositive.

This chain joins TRBV5-5 and TRBJ1-4; possibly TRBD1 for D (6 bases). There are 14 residues in the CDR3. V dropped 3 bases and J dropped 7 bases, with 13 bases sitting between them. The V gene's germline CDR1 is SGHKS and CDR2 YYEKEE (reference sequence). CDR3 loop: CASSSAGVGEKLFF. The CDR3 DNA is TGTGCCAGCAGCTCCGCAGGGGTCGGTGAAAAACTGTTTTTT.

The rearrangement uses TRBV9 and TRBJ1-2; D unclear. The CDR3 runs to 15 residues. V gave up 0 bases and J gave up 5 bases, with 14 bases separating them. Germline V gene data show CDR1 as SGDLS and CDR2 as YYNGEE. The CDR3 here is CASSVEEGSSYGYTF. The CDR3 coding sequence is TGTGCCAGCAGCGTAGAGGAGGGTTCGAGTTATGGCTACACCTTC. Filled out from reference TRBV9 and TRBJ1-2, the complete variable domain reads DSGVTQTPKHLITATGQRVTLRCSPRSGDLSVYWYQQSLDQGLQFLIQYYNGEERAKGNILERFSAQQFPDLHSELNLSSLELGDSALYFCASSVEEGSSYGYTFGSGTRLTVV.

The J gene is TRBJ1-2, the V gene TRBV19, with D uncertain. With 3 bases removed from V and 6 bases from J, the gap between germline ends came to 5 bases. The CDR3 extends over 11 amino acids. The V gene's germline CDR1 is LNHDA and CDR2 SQIVND (reference sequence). The CDR3 protein is CASSISHGYTF. The CDR3, as DNA: TGTGCCAGTAGTATCAGTCATGGCTACACCTTC.